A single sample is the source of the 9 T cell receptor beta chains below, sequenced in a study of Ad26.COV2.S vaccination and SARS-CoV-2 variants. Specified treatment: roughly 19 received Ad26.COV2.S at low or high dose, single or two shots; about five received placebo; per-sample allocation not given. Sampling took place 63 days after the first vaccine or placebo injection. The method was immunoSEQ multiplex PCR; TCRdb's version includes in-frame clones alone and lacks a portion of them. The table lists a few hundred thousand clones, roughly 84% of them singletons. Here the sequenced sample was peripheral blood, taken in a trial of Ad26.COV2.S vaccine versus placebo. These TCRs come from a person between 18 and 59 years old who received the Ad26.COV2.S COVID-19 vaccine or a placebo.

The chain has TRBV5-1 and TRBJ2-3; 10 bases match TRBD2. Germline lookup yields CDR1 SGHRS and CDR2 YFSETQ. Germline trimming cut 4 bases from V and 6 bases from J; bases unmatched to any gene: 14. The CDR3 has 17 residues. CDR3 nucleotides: TGCGCCAGCAGCAACTGGGGTAGCGGGGGGCAGTCGGATACGCAGTATTTT. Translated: CASSNWGSGGQSDTQYF.

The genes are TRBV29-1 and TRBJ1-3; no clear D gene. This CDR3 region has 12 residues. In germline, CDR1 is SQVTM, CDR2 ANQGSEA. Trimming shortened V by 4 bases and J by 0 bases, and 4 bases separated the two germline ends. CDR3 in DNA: TGCAGCGTTGGGGACTCTGGAAACACCATATATTTT. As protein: CSVGDSGNTIYF.

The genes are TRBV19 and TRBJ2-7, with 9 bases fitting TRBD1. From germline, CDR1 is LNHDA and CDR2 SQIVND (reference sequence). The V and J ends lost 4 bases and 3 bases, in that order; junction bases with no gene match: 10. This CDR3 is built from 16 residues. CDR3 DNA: TGTGCCAGTAGTACGGACAGGGGCGCACTAGACTACGAGCAGTACTTC. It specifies CASSTDRGALDYEQYF.

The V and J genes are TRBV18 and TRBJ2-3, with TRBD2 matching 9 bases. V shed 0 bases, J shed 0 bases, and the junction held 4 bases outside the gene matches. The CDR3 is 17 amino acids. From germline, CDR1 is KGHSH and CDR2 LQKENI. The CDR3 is CASSPPRGGESTDTQYF. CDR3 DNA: TGTGCCAGCTCACCACCCCGCGGGGGGGAGAGCACAGATACGCAGTATTTT.

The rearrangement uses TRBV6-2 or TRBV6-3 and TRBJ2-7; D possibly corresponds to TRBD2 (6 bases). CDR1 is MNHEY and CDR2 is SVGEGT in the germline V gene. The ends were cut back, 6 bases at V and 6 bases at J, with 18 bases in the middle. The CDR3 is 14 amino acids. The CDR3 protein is CASSQSRAAGEQYF. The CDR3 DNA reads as TGTGCCAGCAGCCAATCCAGGGCAGCGGGCGAGCAGTACTTC.

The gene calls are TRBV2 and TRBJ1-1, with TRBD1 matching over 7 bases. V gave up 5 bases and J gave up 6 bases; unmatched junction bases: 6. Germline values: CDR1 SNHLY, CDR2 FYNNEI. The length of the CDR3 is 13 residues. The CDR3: CASSLTGLAEAFF. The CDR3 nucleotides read TGTGCCAGCAGTTTGACAGGGCTGGCTGAAGCTTTCTTT.

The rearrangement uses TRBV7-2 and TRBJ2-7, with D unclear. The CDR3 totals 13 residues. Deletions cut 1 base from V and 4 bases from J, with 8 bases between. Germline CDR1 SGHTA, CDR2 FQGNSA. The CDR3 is CASSLEVFYEQYF. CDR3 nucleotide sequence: TGTGCCAGCAGCTTAGAAGTATTTTACGAGCAGTACTTC.

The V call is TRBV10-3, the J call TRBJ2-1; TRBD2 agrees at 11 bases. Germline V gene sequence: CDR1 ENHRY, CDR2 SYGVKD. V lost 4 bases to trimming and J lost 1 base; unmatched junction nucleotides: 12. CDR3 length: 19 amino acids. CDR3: CAISGGWTSGQFSYNEQFF. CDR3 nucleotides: TGTGCCATCAGTGGAGGGTGGACTAGCGGGCAATTTTCCTACAATGAGCAGTTCTTC.

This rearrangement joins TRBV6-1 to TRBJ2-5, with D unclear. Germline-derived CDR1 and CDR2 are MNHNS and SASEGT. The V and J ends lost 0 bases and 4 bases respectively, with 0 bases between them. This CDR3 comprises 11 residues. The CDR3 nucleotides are TGTGCCAGCAGTGAAGCAGAGACCCAGTACTTC. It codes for CASSEAETQYF.